The 15 T cell receptor beta chains in this list originate from one sample, sequenced in a study of cytomegalovirus exposure and HLA in healthy donors. 13 Jbeta primers and 60 Vbeta primers were used for the PCR. This table comes from immunoSEQ multiplex PCR, and its TCRdb copy is limited to in-frame clones, with some not included. Of about 150,000 clones in the sample, approximately 80% are singletons; the top ten hold 1.5% to 2.5%. The material sequenced was PBMCs. The receptors stem from a young man in good health and CMV-seronegative.

This clone was observed once. CDR3 sequence: CASSGGDSNQPQHF. The CDR3 DNA is TGTGCCAGCAGCGGCGGGGACAGCAATCAGCCCCAGCATTTT. V usage is TRBV6-1 and J usage is TRBJ1-5; TRBD1 is a possible D gene (5 bases). V shed 6 bases and J shed 1 base, with 10 bases lying between them. Germline assignment: CDR1 MNHNS and CDR2 SASEGT. The CDR3 is 14 residues long.

As DNA, the CDR3 is TGTGCCAGCAGTGCCGACGGGGATGCCAAAAACATTCAGTACTTC. It translates to CASSADGDAKNIQYF. The chain combines TRBV6-5 with TRBJ2-4; the D gene is possibly TRBD2 (5 bases). V gave up 5 bases and J gave up 1 base, with 12 bases separating them. The CDR3 is 15 residues long. Germline V gene data show CDR1 as MNHEY and CDR2 as SVGAGI.

The genes are TRBV4-1 and TRBJ2-2, with a tentative D call TRBD1 (5 bases). V was clipped by 0 bases and J by 0 bases, with 20 bases between them. Germline V gene data show CDR1 as MGHRA and CDR2 as YSYEKL. The CDR3 is 20 residues long. CDR3 region: CASSQDLGSRAPTNTGELFF. CDR3 nucleotide sequence: TGCGCCAGCAGCCAAGATCTGGGGTCCAGGGCCCCCACGAACACCGGGGAGCTGTTTTTT.

The rearrangement joins TRBV2 to TRBJ2-7; the match to TRBD1 covers 8 bases. Unmatched junction bases numbered 7, after V lost 3 bases and J lost 6 bases. CDR1 is SNHLY, CDR2 FYNNEI, per germline. This CDR3 region has 14 residues. DNA for the CDR3: TGTGCCAGCAGTGACAGGGGGCGTGAGGGCGAGCAGTACTTC. This codes for CASSDRGREGEQYF.

The chain couples TRBV10-3 to TRBJ1-2; D call uncertain. The CDR3 has 15 residues. V lost 1 base and J 2 bases, leaving 11 bases between the germline ends. Germline CDR1 reads ENHRY; CDR2 reads SYGVKD. Here the CDR3 DNA reads TGTGCCATCAGTGAGTTCACATCGGGGAACTATGGCTACACCTTC. It codes for CAISEFTSGNYGYTF.

V usage is TRBV5-5 and J usage is TRBJ2-5; 7 positions match TRBD2. Germline CDR1 is SGHKS and CDR2 is YYEKEE (reference sequence). The CDR3 has 13 amino acids. With 3 bases clipped from V and 3 bases from J, the junction kept 2 bases outside the gene matches. CDR3 in DNA: TGTGCCAGCAGCTGGGGGGGGGAAGAGACCCAGTACTTC. Residues: CASSWGGEETQYF.

V and J are TRBV18 and TRBJ2-5; D may be TRBD1 (5 bases). Trimming took 2 bases from V and 0 from J, leaving 13 bases between them. The germline CDR1 and CDR2 sequences are KGHSH and LQKENI. The CDR3 has 16 residues. Here the CDR3 DNA reads TGTGCCAGCTCACCAGTGTGGCAGGGCTACCAAGAGACCCAGTACTTC. It translates to CASSPVWQGYQETQYF.

The chain has TRBV5-4 and TRBJ2-1, with a tentative D call TRBD2 (6 bases). V was pared by 0 bases and J by 9 bases, with 16 bases between. CDR3 size: 15 residues. The germline gives CDR1 SGHNT, CDR2 YYREEE (reference sequence). DNA for the CDR3: TGTGCCAGCAGCTTGGATGGCGGGGTAGGCGGTGAGCAGTTCTTC. This codes for CASSLDGGVGGEQFF.

V usage is TRBV7-9 and J usage is TRBJ2-1, with a weak D call TRBD1 (5 bases). Germline V lookup: CDR1 SEHNR, CDR2 FQNEAQ (reference sequence). This CDR3 has 16 residues. With 2 bases removed from V and 7 bases from J, the gap between germline ends came to 18 bases. CDR3 region: CASSLFGAGRRNEQFF. The CDR3 DNA reads TGTGCCAGCAGCTTATTTGGGGCAGGACGACGAAATGAGCAGTTCTTC.

V gene TRBV5-1 combines with J gene TRBJ1-2; D gene ambiguous. The germline V and J ends were trimmed by 0 bases and 3 bases, with 9 bases remaining between them. The germline V gene has CDR1 SGHRS and CDR2 YFSETQ. The CDR3 sequence is 14 residues long. The CDR3 is CASSLEWEDYGYTF. In DNA, the CDR3 is TGCGCCAGCAGCTTGGAGTGGGAGGACTATGGCTACACCTTC.

This sequence joins TRBV4-1 and TRBJ2-7; no clear D gene. V was clipped by 4 bases and J by 0 bases, with 13 bases between them. The CDR3 spans 15 residues. The germline V gene has CDR1 MGHRA and CDR2 YSYEKL. The CDR3 nucleotides read TGCGCCAGCAGCCCGCAAAGCGCGAGCTCCTACGAGCAGTACTTC. It encodes CASSPQSASSYEQYF.

The V and J genes are TRBV30 and TRBJ1-6; D may be TRBD1 (6 bases). V was cut by 3 bases and J by 7 bases, with 13 bases left in between. Germline values: CDR1 GTSNPN, CDR2 SVGIG (reference sequence). The CDR3 has 14 residues. DNA of the CDR3: TGTGCCTGGAGACCCGACAGGAGGAATTCACCCCTCCACTTT. As protein: CAWRPDRRNSPLHF.

The chain is built from TRBV28 and TRBJ2-1, with TRBD1 matching over 9 bases. The CDR3 totals 16 residues. V was clipped by 4 bases and J by 5 bases; unmatched bases: 9. CDR1 and CDR2 from the germline V gene are MDHEN and SYDVKM. CDR3 in DNA: TGTGCCAGCAGTTCCCCACCGGGACAGGGTAACAATGAGCAGTTCTTC. Translation: CASSSPPGQGNNEQFF.

The rearrangement uses TRBV2 and TRBJ1-5, with 10 bases identical to TRBD1. Trimming at V came to 2 bases and at J to 7 bases, leaving 8 bases not matched to a gene. This CDR3 spans 16 amino acids. In germline, CDR1 is SNHLY, CDR2 FYNNEI. The CDR3 bases are TGTGCCAGCAGTGAACGAGCGACAGGGGGCAGACAGCCCCAGCATTTT. Amino acid sequence: CASSERATGGRQPQHF. The whole variable domain, remainder taken from reference TRBV2 and TRBJ1-5, is EPEVTQTPSHQVTQMGQEVILRCVPISNHLYFYWYRQILGQKVEFLVSFYNNEISEKSEIFDDQFSVERPDGSNFTLKIRSTKLEDSAMYFCASSERATGGRQPQHFGDGTRLSIL.

CDR3 in amino acids: CASSLGLGQSYEQYF. CDR3 sequence (DNA): TGTGCCAGCAGCTTGGGATTAGGACAGAGCTACGAGCAGTACTTC. V usage is TRBV5-4 and J usage is TRBJ2-7, with D possibly matching TRBD1 (6 bases). The germline V and J ends were trimmed by 0 bases and 3 bases, with 13 bases remaining between them. This CDR3 is 15 amino acids long. Germline V CDR1 and CDR2: SGHNT, YYREEE (reference sequence).